The 5 T cell receptor delta chains below come from one sample, sequenced in a study of γδ T cells in repeated Plasmodium falciparum infection. Flow sorting of PBMC yielded separate Vgamma9/Vdelta2+ and Vdelta2-negative gammadelta T cell populations for bulk repertoire analysis. TCRdb repeated clone calling on the multiplex PCR reads with CATT. The sample carries around 86,000 delta-chain clones, around 1.4% recorded once. Specimen: gamma-delta T cells from blood. The receptors come from a pool of human donors (malaria-infected and uninfected, not separated).

Concerning this clone itself: This likely reflects a read error, since a far larger clone is one base away. Other DNA sequences in this sample translate to the same CDR3. The DNA of the CDR3 is TGTGCCTGTGACTCTTCCTCTCTGGGGGATTACACCGATAAGCTCATCTTT. This sequence encodes CACDSSSLGDYTDKLIF. V and J are TRDV2 and TRDJ1; 9 bases are shared with TRDD3. CDR1 is GEAIGNYY and CDR2 is EKD in the germline V gene. CDR3 size: 17 residues.

This clone was seen more than once but under ten times. The TCRdb record carries a much larger clone's protein, which differs from this DNA's translation at residue 19; a read error is the likely cause, and the protein listed here is the DNA translation. Here the V gene is TRDV1, but the J gene went uncalled; the table's D call, TRDD3, has no DNA check behind it. Germline assignment: CDR1 TSWWSYY and CDR2 QGS. The CDR3 loop spans 22 amino acids. The CDR3 reads CALGGPGRPSYAPTGGYADLIF. Written as DNA, the CDR3 is TGTGCTCTTGGGGGACCGGGTCGGCCTTCCTACGCTCCTACTGGGGGATACGCGGACCTCATCTTT.

About this clone itself: The amino acid sequence in TCRdb belongs to a much larger clone and departs from this DNA's translation at residue 9, likely a sequencing read error; the sequence shown is translated from the DNA. This chain uses TRDV1 with TRDJ1; D unresolved. Germline CDR1 TSWWSYY, CDR2 QGS. The V gene lost 6 bases and the J gene lost 0 bases, with 23 bases spanning the gap. This CDR3 has 18 residues. The CDR3: CALGDCQRGRTYTDKLIF. The CDR3 nucleotides read TGTGCTCTTGGAGACTGCCAGCGGGGTCGTACTTACACCGATAAACTCATCTTT.

A note on this clone: TCRdb lists the protein of a much larger clone for this DNA, which differs at residue 11, so this is likely a read error; the protein given here is translated from the DNA itself. The chain joins TRDV1 to TRDJ1; TRDD3 matches at 9 bases. Trimming removed 1 base from V and 0 bases from J; junction bases left unmatched: 21. The germline V gene encodes CDR1 TSWWSYY and CDR2 QGS. The CDR3 spans 22 residues. CDR3: CALGERSYWGTNPPPYTDKLIF. The CDR3 DNA sequence: TGTGCTCTTGGGGAACGTAGTTACTGGGGGACAAACCCTCCGCCGTACACCGATAAACTCATCTTT.

The chain employs TRDV1 and TRDJ1; 10 bases align to TRDD3. No J gene was available from TCRdb, and it was assigned here by a germline match of the DNA. V dropped 0 bases and J dropped 0; count of bases not matched to a gene: 28. CDR1 and CDR2 from the germline V gene are TSWWSYY and QGS. This CDR3 contains 25 residues. The CDR3: CALGELGCPRRMGDTHCGYTDKLIF. CDR3 nucleotide sequence: TGTGCTCTTGGGGAACTAGGTTGCCCCCGACGGATGGGGGATACCCATTGTGGCTACACCGATAAACTCATCTTT.